This T cell receptor (beta chain) comes out of a study of PD-1 blockade in mismatch repair-deficient tumors. Study-level background: All were previously treated, progressing patients with eleven to twelve mismatch repair-deficient cancer types. Study-wide results and limits: Tumor-resident clones, often absent from pretreatment blood, expanded after pembrolizumab and then contracted.

Data came from immunoSEQ multiplex PCR; TCRdb stores just in-frame clones and leaves some out. The sample yields roughly 120,000 clones, about 74% seen once. This clone appeared a few times. Its antigen is unknown. All patients were mismatch repair deficient, assessed by either PCR or immunohistochemistry. TCRs were sequenced from a few patients responding to pembrolizumab. Germline values: CDR1 ENHRY, CDR2 SYGVKD. The CDR3 is 14 amino acids. Trimming cost V 6 bases and J 3 bases; bases outside gene matches: 7. The sample consisted of peripheral blood, taken roughly 13 months after starting pembrolizumab. The source is an adult with mismatch repair-deficient cancer. The rearrangement links TRBV10-3 to TRBJ1-1; TRBD1 matches 7 bases. CDR3 amino acids: CAISTTGSDTEAFF. Here the CDR3 DNA reads TGTGCCATCAGCACGACAGGGAGTGACACTGAAGCTTTCTTT.